Presented here are 10 T cell receptor beta chains from one specimen sequenced in a study of blood T cells in healthy people across ages (dated by TCRdb to the mid-2010s). To prepare the library, 5' RACE was applied. TCRdb names Illumina HiSeq 2500 as the instrument used. The second PCR ran for roughly 7 to 12 cycles and used a J-beta primer mix along with a sample-barcoded 5' primer. TCRdb handled the public reads itself, with Q25 trimming in fastp and clone calling in MiXCR, and kept productive beta chains. Identical CDR3 proteins give one entry, which carries the most common genes and DNA. This sample is represented by about 900,000 distinct CDR3 sequences; roughly 48% of them were singletons. Clones ranked in the top ten supply about an eighth of the sample. Sequencing was carried out using blood. These receptors were obtained from a young man in good health.

The V gene is TRBV18, the J gene TRBJ1-6; possible D gene TRBD1, 5 bases. CDR3 length equals 14 residues. Looked up from germline, CDR1 is KGHSH and CDR2 is LQKENI. V was pared by 2 bases and J by 7 bases, with 9 bases between. As DNA, the CDR3 is TGTGCCAGCTCACCAGGGGGAGGGAATTCACCCCTCCACTTT. This encodes CASSPGGGNSPLHF.

The chain couples TRBV9 to TRBJ1-6; D may be TRBD1 (6 bases). Germline values: CDR1 SGDLS, CDR2 YYNGEE. The V end lost 2 bases, the J end lost 5 bases, and 11 bases lay between the germline ends. The CDR3 is 15 amino acids. CDR3 DNA sequence: TGTGCCAGCAGCGTCGAGGGACAACATAATTCACCCCTCCACTTT. Protein product: CASSVEGQHNSPLHF.

This clonotype has only a few counts. The V and J genes are TRBV5-1 and TRBJ2-5; 7 bases fit TRBD1. Germline CDR1 is SGHRS and CDR2 is YFSETQ. CDR3 length: 17 residues. The V segment lost 4 bases and the J segment 1 base; nucleotides outside the gene matches: 13. The CDR3 reads CASSTNPQGSLQETQYF. CDR3 DNA sequence: TGCGCCAGCAGCACGAACCCACAGGGGTCCCTCCAAGAGACCCAGTACTTC.

This clonotype was picked up a small number of times. The V and J genes are TRBV12-3 or TRBV12-4 and TRBJ1-2, with unresolved D. The V end lost 1 base, the J end lost 7 bases, and 10 bases lay between the germline ends. This CDR3 is built from 13 residues. CDR3 bases: TGTGCCAGCAGTTTAGTGTCGGTGGGTGGCTACACCTTC. This gives the protein CASSLVSVGGYTF.

The rearrangement joins TRBV12-3 or TRBV12-4 to TRBJ2-3; D might be TRBD2 (6 bases). The CDR3 spans 16 residues. V lost 3 bases and J 3 bases, leaving 16 bases between the germline ends. CDR3 in amino acids: CASSFGVGLLTDTQYF. The CDR3 coding sequence is TGTGCCAGCAGTTTTGGCGTAGGACTACTAACAGATACGCAGTATTTT.

V is TRBV4-3 and J is TRBJ2-3; 7 positions match TRBD1. The V gene's germline CDR1 is LGHNA and CDR2 YSLEER. The trim removed 2 bases at V and 6 bases at J, leaving 11 bases unmatched. The CDR3 runs 16 residues. The DNA for the CDR3 is TGCGCCAGCAGCCAACAACAGGGGTGGGGTAAGGATACGCAGTATTTT. Its translation: CASSQQQGWGKDTQYF.

Regarding this clonotype: One end of the junction varies from germline; a read error may be responsible. The chain couples TRBV5-1 to TRBJ2-3; tentative D call: TRBD2 (6 bases). The CDR3 length is 14 residues. Germline lookup yields CDR1 SGHRS and CDR2 YFSETQ. In DNA form, the CDR3 reads TGTGCCAGCAGCTTAGCGGTCTCCACAGATACGCAGTATTTT. Its translation: CASSLAVSTDTQYF.

This clonotype was seen a handful of times. The chain uses TRBV6-6 and TRBJ2-3; D perhaps matches TRBD1 (6 bases). Looked up from germline, CDR1 is MNHNY and CDR2 is SVGAGI (reference sequence). The CDR3 spans 13 residues. The V and J ends lost 5 bases and 4 bases respectively, with 10 bases between them. The CDR3 DNA sequence: TGTGCCAGCAGTGATCAGGGGCCAGATACGCAGTATTTT. As protein: CASSDQGPDTQYF.

On this clonotype: This may be a read error: a much more frequent sequence differs by one nucleotide. The chain links TRBV7-2 to TRBJ2-3; D gene uncertain. Deletions cut 4 bases from V and 0 bases from J, with 11 bases between. Germline V CDR1 and CDR2: SGHTA, FQGNSA. CDR3 size: 15 residues. The CDR3 region has the DNA TGTGCCAGCAGCTCTGATTTGAGGAGCACAGATACGCAGTATTTT. Amino acids: CASSSDLRSTDTQYF.

V gene TRBV28 combines with J gene TRBJ1-1; unclear D gene. V dropped 8 bases and J dropped 5 bases, with 18 bases sitting between them. The CDR3 totals 14 residues. The germline V gene encodes CDR1 MDHEN and CDR2 SYDVKM. The CDR3 DNA follows: TGTGCCAGCTGCACAACCGGGCCTCCAACTGAAGCTTTCTTT. Its protein is CASCTTGPPTEAFF.